The T cell receptor (beta chain) under discussion was sequenced for a study of T cell responses to AZD1222 COVID-19 vaccine. Study information: Second-dose groups at about 4 or about 12 weeks were pooled. Study observations and caveats: Baseline serostatus was positive in only a handful of AZD1222 recipients. Increased Spike-specific TCR breadth and depth were observed after two AZD1222 doses. Sampling captured repertoires only after the peak T cell response.

Profiled with immunoSEQ multiplex PCR; TCRdb holds only in-frame clones, not every one. The sample carries tens of thousands of clones, 87% recorded once. CDR1 is SGHNT, CDR2 YYREEE, per germline (reference sequence). The V end was cut by 3 bases, the J end by 2 bases, with 9 bases between. The length of the CDR3 is 13 residues. Concerning this clone itself: Its antigen is still unknown.

This sequence joins TRBV5-4 and TRBJ2-7; unclear D gene. This specimen consisted of peripheral blood, obtained on day 0 of AZD1222 vaccination. The origin of this receptor is an adult in good health. CDR3 sequence reads: CASSSGSAYEQYF. In nucleotides, the CDR3 is TGTGCCAGCAGCTCCGGGTCGGCCTACGAGCAGTACTTC.